This T cell receptor beta chain was recovered during a study of response to subunit inactivated influenza vaccine. Findings of the study overall: Authors suggested each seasonal flu vaccination may recruit only limited numbers of new T cells.

Comments on this clonotype: The target antigen is unknown.

The length of the CDR3 is 15 residues. CDR1 LGHDT and CDR2 YNNKEL come from the germline V gene (reference sequence). V was pared by 0 bases and J by 1 base, with 7 bases between. TCRdb reprocessed the RT-PCR reads via MiXCR and lists one record per CDR3 protein. The table includes hundreds of thousands of distinct CDR3 sequences, about a sixth detected once. Sequencing was performed on PBMCs from blood, taken roughly 12 days after vaccination. The sequence derives from a man over 45 who received an inactivated influenza vaccine. The chain uses TRBV3-1 and TRBJ2-1, with D perhaps matching TRBD2 (5 bases). CDR3 region: CASSQERLSYNEQFF. The CDR3 DNA is TGTGCCAGCAGCCAAGAGAGACTATCCTACAATGAGCAGTTCTTC.